This T cell receptor (beta chain) came from a study of early T cells in non-severe SARS-CoV-2 infection. Looking at the study overall: Sequencing used unsorted whole-blood bulk RNA, so chains lack pairing.

Study-wide results and limits: Database matching using VDJdb favored anti-spike CD8 responses, with private and CD4 specificities left missing.

Attachment of unique molecular identifiers was made to individual cDNA molecules. TCRdb re-derived calls from the 5' RACE reads in MiXCR, one entry per CDR3 protein. The data hold more than 95,000 distinct CDR3 sequences, with approximately 17% observed a single time. The CDR3 has 15 amino acids. Unmatched junction bases numbered 4, after V lost 0 bases and J lost 2 bases. CDR1 and CDR2 from the germline V gene are SGHAT and FQNNGV. Many counts were recorded for this clonotype. Its target is unknown. Sequenced input: whole blood. V and J are TRBV11-2 and TRBJ2-7; 7 bases map to TRBD1. This receptor was identified in an adult who was a healthcare worker with PCR-confirmed SARS-CoV-2 infection or an uninfected control (not recorded which). The CDR3 region is CASSLEAQGAYEQYF. Here the CDR3 DNA reads TGTGCCAGCAGCTTAGAGGCCCAGGGGGCCTACGAGCAGTACTTC.